This T cell receptor beta chain was recorded in a study of blood T cells in healthy people across ages (dated by TCRdb to between 2015 and 2016). Study-level background: Template switching captured roughly one uniquely barcoded TCR beta cDNA molecule per two T cells in model experiments. The study measured age-related changes in TCR beta repertoire diversity using deep sequencing normalized with unique cDNA molecular identifiers. The donors were divided into four age groups: young (average approximately 17 years), middle-aged (almost 40), aged (about 62) and long-lived (around 87). Two additional independent replicas of 1 million unique cDNA reads from the same blood draw were analyzed for two donors (one aged 18 to 30 and one aged 80 or older). Broader findings and caveats from the paper: Because the CMV infection status of the donors was unknown, age-related changes in expanded clonotypes may potentially have been confounded. Compared with the aged group, the long-lived group had more naive CD4+ T cells, fewer expanded clones and increased TCR diversity, suggesting age selection. Observed TCR beta diversity per million T cells fell roughly linearly with age, and a significant reduction was already apparent by age around 39. Total diversity estimates from one million sequenced T cells were considered lower bounds and underestimates. Conclusive comparison of naive and antigen-experienced compartments was prevented by the profiling of bulk unsorted PBMCs. A strong correlation was found between observed TCR beta diversity and the percentage of naive T cells measured by flow cytometry.

Systemically healthy Caucasian individuals from Russia, 39 in total and aged about 6 to 95 years, were included as donors. Each donor gave ten milliliters of peripheral blood, collected into EDTA-treated Vacutainer tubes. Ficoll-Paque density-gradient centrifugation was used to isolate PBMCs, with at least 7 million per sample. Total RNA was extracted from PBMCs with Trizol reagent, with at least 6 micrograms obtained per sample. Naive CD45RAhigh/CD27high T cell percentages were measured by flow cytometry on a PBMC aliquot from every donor. Worth noting for this clonotype: Its antigen specificity is not known. The sample holds no much larger clone one base away, and base qualities are not on file.

The receptor library was made with 5' RACE. TCRdb shows the sequencer as Illumina HiSeq 2500. The second PCR ran for roughly 7 to 11 cycles and used a J-beta primer mix along with a sample-barcoded 5' primer. A unique molecular identifier was introduced onto each TCR beta cDNA molecule by a template-switch 5' adaptor carrying 12 random nucleotides. At least 2.5 million CDR3-containing paired-end reads were obtained from each sample. First-strand cDNA synthesis was performed from all RNA using the Mint cDNA synthesis kit, with priming by a TRBC-specific oligonucleotide. All cDNA was treated with uracil-DNA glycosylase and then went through a first 18-cycle PCR with the universal primers M1SS and BC2_uni_R. On the authors' methods: For normalization, 1 million high-quality reads, each with a distinct molecular identifier, were randomly selected from each sample. Reads with shared molecular identifiers were discarded instead of being binned into consensus sequences. MiTCR, with a Q25 quality threshold and the strictest error-elimination algorithm, was used for CDR3 identification, clonotype clustering and error correction. A nonparametric unseen species model with Euler transformation was used to estimate a lower bound on total TCR beta diversity. TCRdb handled the public reads itself, with Q25 trimming in fastp and clone calling in MiXCR, and kept productive beta chains. Every CDR3 protein is listed once, alongside the most common genes and DNA of its rows. It is TCRdb's table, rather than the study itself, that gives the V and J calls and clone size. The sample records approximately 780,000 distinct CDR3 sequences, roughly 25% of which are singletons. Clones ranked in the top ten supply 2.5% to 3.5% of the sample.

The germline V gene specifies MNHEY as CDR1 and SVGAGI as CDR2. The CDR3 measures 11 amino acids from cysteine to phenylalanine. This entry keeps only the CDR3 DNA: 33 bases, framed from base 1. A distance of 12 bases separates the germline ends of V and J, which lose 6 bases and 10 bases respectively. The same data also contributed to another study, on T cells of mothers and their children. As that second paper reports: Donors were nine systemically healthy Caucasian individuals: three mothers and their six children. cDNA synthesis used all of the extracted RNA, with 1.5 ug of RNA in each 15 ul reaction. In the second PCR, the M1S primer introduced both the sample barcodes and 2-4 random nucleotides. Over 8 million TCR beta CDR3 reads came from each mother, compared with roughly 2.8 million reads from each child. In both related and unrelated pairs, thymic selection shapes the output of TCR recombination in a similar way, with inherited differences having only a minor effect. Normalized repertoire overlap was always found to be slightly, but never significantly, higher in related mother-child pairs than in unrelated mother-child pairs. No persistent microchimeric T cell clones were found, with a detection sensitivity of roughly 92 clones per million clonotypes. To look for features that set related mother-child pairs apart from unrelated individuals, the researchers ran deep NGS to compare the TCR beta repertoires of mothers and children. The mean age was roughly 40 +/- 4 years for the mothers and around 10 +/- 4 years for the children. After adapters were ligated using NEBNext reagents, the libraries underwent 100+100 nt paired-end sequencing on an Illumina HiSeq 2000. To prevent cross-contamination, the mother and child libraries were prepared a month apart and were sequenced in separate runs. Each donor had between roughly 450,000 and 2,300,000 distinct TCR beta clonotypes identified. Naive TCR beta clonotypes were estimated from low-frequency clonotypes matched to each donor's FACS-determined naive share, without sorting.

The chain is made from TRBV6-5 and TRBJ1-1; the D gene cannot be named for sure. This clonotype was obtained from a boy younger than 18 in good health. Sequenced sample: blood. The nucleotide sequence reads TGTGCCAGCAGGGATCTAACGGGAGCTTTCTTT. It encodes CASRDLTGAFF.